This passage covers 14 T cell receptor beta chains from one sample sequenced in a study of breast tumors, draining lymph nodes, adjacent tissues (dated by TCRdb to 2016 to 2017). To prepare the library, multiplex PCR was applied. Sequencing relied on an Illumina HiSeq 2000. The public reads were quality trimmed at Q25 with fastp and then assembled into clones with MiXCR by TCRdb, keeping productive beta chains. Rows are combined by CDR3 protein, so each entry shows the most common genes and DNA. Counted in this sample were some 85,000 distinct CDR3 sequences; approximately 30% of them appeared once. Over 8% of the sample goes to the ten largest clones. The lymph node samples were taken from the axillary draining lymph nodes of breast cancer patients. The sequenced sample consisted of axillary lymph node tissue. The source is a female donor with breast cancer. Some clones in this sample may be carry-over from other donors' samples.

In this sample, this clonotype turned up many times. The rearrangement uses TRBV25-1 and TRBJ2-7, with D possibly being TRBD1 or TRBD2 (5 bases each). V gave up 3 bases and J gave up 5 bases, with 11 bases separating them. Germline lookup yields CDR1 MGHDK and CDR2 SYGVNS. The CDR3 extends over 13 amino acids. The CDR3 DNA follows: TGTGCCAGCAGTGAGGCCAGGGACCACGAGCAGTACTTC. It specifies CASSEARDHEQYF.

This clonotype came up many times. The chain links TRBV2 to TRBJ2-7; a weak D match, TRBD2 (6 bases). The CDR3 is 14 residues long. V dropped 9 bases and J dropped 4 bases, with 19 bases sitting between them. Germline V gene sequence: CDR1 SNHLY, CDR2 FYNNEI. Written as DNA, the CDR3 is TGTGCCAGGTCGCCCCGGGAGCTGACTTACGAGCAGTACTTC. Translated, it gives CARSPRELTYEQYF.

This chain connects TRBV7-2 to TRBJ2-3, with 7 positions matching TRBD2. The CDR3 is 17 amino acids. V was pared by 3 bases and J by 0 bases, with 9 bases of the junction left unmatched. From germline, CDR1 is SGHTA and CDR2 FQGNSA. CDR3 loop: CASSLNPSGRSTDTQYF. The CDR3 DNA reads TGTGCCAGCAGCTTGAACCCTAGCGGAAGGAGCACAGATACGCAGTATTTT.

This clonotype showed up many times. This chain joins TRBV12-3 or TRBV12-4 and TRBJ1-1; D perhaps matches TRBD1 (6 bases). The CDR3 is 15 residues long. Trimming stripped 5 bases from V and 4 bases from J, with 17 bases between. The CDR3 DNA follows: TGTGCCAGCAGTCCACAACAGGGACGGATCACTGAAGCTTTCTTT. Translating gives CASSPQQGRITEAFF.

The chain has TRBV6-2 or TRBV6-3 and TRBJ2-7; D may be TRBD1 or TRBD2 (5 bases each). This CDR3 is 19 amino acids long. The V gene's germline CDR1 is MNHEY and CDR2 SVGEGT. V gave up 6 bases and J gave up 5 bases, with 32 bases separating them. CDR3 DNA: TGTGCCAGCAGGTACAGGACTCTGGGGCCAACGGAGCGACTCGACGAGCAGTACTTC. This translates into CASRYRTLGPTERLDEQYF.

This clonotype has only one observation. CDR3: CSVGELAGPDTQYF. The CDR3 bases are TGCAGCGTTGGGGAACTAGCGGGACCAGATACGCAGTATTTT. V and J are TRBV29-1 and TRBJ2-3, with 10 bases matching TRBD2. This CDR3 contains 14 residues. From germline, CDR1 is SQVTM and CDR2 ANQGSEA. V gave up 4 bases and J gave up 4 bases; unmatched junction bases: 5.

This clonotype came up many times. A much larger clone differs by one base, so this may be a read error. This chain links TRBV6-6 with TRBJ2-5; D is undetermined. The CDR3 totals 12 residues. Germline CDR1 MNHNY, CDR2 SVGAGI (reference sequence). V was cut by 9 bases and J by 4 bases, with 12 bases left in between. The CDR3 is CASSRQGETQYF. CDR3 DNA: TGTGCCAGTTCGCGACAAGGAGAGACCCAGTACTTC.

The chain combines TRBV6-5 with TRBJ1-1; D possibly corresponds to TRBD1 (6 bases). Germline V gene lookup returns CDR1 MNHEY and CDR2 SVGAGI. The CDR3 spans 15 residues. Trimming pared 5 bases from V and 6 bases from J, leaving 19 bases between. The CDR3 is CASSPSGEQGSEAFF. DNA for the CDR3: TGTGCCAGCAGTCCCTCAGGGGAACAAGGCTCTGAAGCTTTCTTT.

This chain links TRBV5-1 with TRBJ2-3, with 7 bases aligning to TRBD2. CDR3 length: 18 amino acids. CDR1 is SGHRS, CDR2 YFSETQ, per germline. The V gene end was trimmed by 0 bases and the J gene end by 0 bases; junction bases not matched to a gene: 10. The CDR3 region is CASSLARWEGSSTDTQYF. The DNA of the CDR3 is TGCGCCAGCAGCTTGGCCAGGTGGGAGGGATCTAGCACAGATACGCAGTATTTT.

Turning to this clonotype: The DNA is omitted, as the CDR3 cannot be located on it reliably, and the CDR3 follows TCRdb's listing. The V and J genes are TRBV19 and TRBJ2-2; the table's D call, TRBD1, has no DNA check behind it. Per the germline V gene, CDR1 is LNHDA and CDR2 is SQIVND (reference sequence). The CDR3 extends over 23 residues, inclusive of both ends. CDR3: CASKGERRETQYFGKVRTGELFF.

This clonotype was recorded at least ten times. The chain is built from TRBV20-1 and TRBJ2-7; D tentatively fits TRBD1 or TRBD2 (5 bases each). Trimming took off 5 bases at V and 7 bases at J, with 12 bases between the two ends. Per germline, CDR1 DFQATT and CDR2 SNEGSKA (reference sequence). The CDR3 consists of 11 residues. DNA of the CDR3: TGCAGTGCTGAGAGGGGCCCGGAGCAGTACTTC. Translated: CSAERGPEQYF.

Note on this clonotype: Compared with germline, one end of the junction differs, possibly owing to a read error. The chain joins TRBV6-2 or TRBV6-3 to TRBJ2-7, with no clear D. The V gene's germline CDR1 is MNHEY and CDR2 SVGEGT. The CDR3 is made up of 12 amino acids. CDR3 residues: CASSYPADQQCF. The DNA of the CDR3 is TGTGCCAGCAGTTATCCGGCGGATCAGCAGTGCTTC.

This clonotype was counted many times. The genes are TRBV19 and TRBJ2-7; possibly TRBD1 for D (6 bases). V lost 8 bases and J lost 1, with 15 bases in between. There are 14 residues in the CDR3. Germline-derived CDR1 and CDR2 are LNHDA and SQIVND (reference sequence). The CDR3 DNA sequence: TGTGCCAGTCGAAGGACAGAGACTTCCTACGAGCAGTACTTC. This encodes CASRRTETSYEQYF.

This clonotype was observed many times. A much larger clonotype is one base distant, so this may be a read error. V usage is TRBV12-3 or TRBV12-4 and J usage is TRBJ1-6; 9 bases match TRBD1. V gave up 5 bases and J gave up 7 bases; unmatched junction bases: 6. This CDR3 spans 15 amino acids. The CDR3 nucleotides read TGTGCCAGCAGTGACACCGGGACAGGGAATTCACCCCTCCACTTT. Protein product: CASSDTGTGNSPLHF.